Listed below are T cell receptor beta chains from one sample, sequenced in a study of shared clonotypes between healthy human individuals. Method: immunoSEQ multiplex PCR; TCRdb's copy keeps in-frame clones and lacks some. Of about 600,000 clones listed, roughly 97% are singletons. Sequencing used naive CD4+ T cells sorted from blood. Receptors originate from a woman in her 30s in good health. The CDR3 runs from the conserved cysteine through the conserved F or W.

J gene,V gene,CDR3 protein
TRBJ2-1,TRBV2,CASSDPADSSYNEQFF
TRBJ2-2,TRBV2,CASRSNTGELFF
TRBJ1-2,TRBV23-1,CASSHLHRPASEVGYTF
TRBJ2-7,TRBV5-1,CASSRGQGFEQYF
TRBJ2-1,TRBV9,CASSAMRGRGDEQFF
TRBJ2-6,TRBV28,CASRPPGANVLTF
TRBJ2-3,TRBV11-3,CASSALSTDTQYF
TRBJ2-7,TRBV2,CASSETGLRYEQYF
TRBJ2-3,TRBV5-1,CASSLGGRFKVTDTQYF
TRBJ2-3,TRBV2,CASSEWSGRTDTQYF
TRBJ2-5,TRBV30,CAWRGSGRRETQYF
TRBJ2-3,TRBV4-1,CASSQDTRPREGLDTQYF
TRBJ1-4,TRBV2,CASSAGPNEKLFF
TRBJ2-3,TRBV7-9,CASSPLKQSWYTDTQYF